The entry below gives a single T cell receptor (beta chain) sequence along with its context. This CDR3 comprises 13 residues. Germline assignment: CDR1 MDHEN and CDR2 SYDVKM. The ends were cut back, 6 bases at V and 3 bases at J, with 12 bases in the middle. The sample is drawn from a study of cytomegalovirus exposure and HLA in healthy donors. Sequenced by immunoSEQ multiplex PCR; TCRdb stores in-frame clones only, minus some. This table holds 55,000 to 80,000 clones, approximately 95% found once. The material sequenced was PBMCs. This sequence originates from a man aged 18 to 35 in good health and CMV-seronegative. The rearrangement uses TRBV28 and TRBJ2-7; D is possibly TRBD1 (5 bases). The chain's CDR3 is CASSFQGFYEQYF. The CDR3, as DNA: TGTGCCAGCAGCTTTCAGGGATTCTACGAGCAGTACTTC. Filled out from reference TRBV28 and TRBJ2-7, the complete variable domain reads DVKVTQSSRYLVKRTGEKVFLECVQDMDHENMFWYRQDPGLGLRLIYFSYDVKMKEKGDIPEGYSVSREKKERFSLILESASTNQTSMYLCASSFQGFYEQYFGPGTRLTVT.